One and the same sample provided the 23 T cell receptor beta chains below, sequenced in a study of lung T cells in sarcoidosis with Löfgren's syndrome (dated by TCRdb to about 2017). Instrument on record: Illumina MiSeq. TCRdb redid the processing of the public reads, applying fastp at Q25 and MiXCR, and retained in-frame beta chains. Every distinct CDR3 protein forms one entry, paired with its most common genes and DNA. The sample yields about 19,000 distinct CDR3 sequences; less than 25% were counted once. The ten top clones hold roughly 4.3% of the sample. The specimen was CD4+ T cells from PBMCs. Receptors were obtained from a human donor with sarcoidosis (Löfgren's syndrome or another form), or a control subject (not recorded which).

Details on this clonotype: This may be a read error, as it is one base from a much larger clone. The rearrangement links TRBV3-1 to TRBJ2-5; 7 nucleotides match TRBD1. Looked up from germline, CDR1 is LGHDT and CDR2 is YNNKEL (reference sequence). CDR3 length: 17 residues. CDR3 sequence reads: CVSSQVPTGKGQETQYF. The CDR3 DNA reads as TGTGTCAGCAGCCAAGTCCCGACAGGGAAAGGCCAAGAGACCCAGTACTTC.

This clonotype was seen many times. The chain has TRBV7-2 and TRBJ2-2; the match to TRBD2 covers 9 bases. Germline V gene data show CDR1 as SGHTA and CDR2 as FQGNSA. This CDR3 has 15 amino acids. V lost 8 bases to trimming and J lost 4 bases; unmatched junction nucleotides: 8. The CDR3 nucleotides are TGTGCCAGCCCTGGACTAGCGACTGTCACCGGGGAGCTGTTTTTT. As protein: CASPGLATVTGELFF.

This clonotype was recorded at least ten times. The rearrangement joins TRBV25-1 to TRBJ1-2, with D unresolved. CDR3 length: 13 residues. V lost 3 bases to trimming and J lost 7 bases, with 12 bases between them. Germline V gene lookup returns CDR1 MGHDK and CDR2 SYGVNS. CDR3 protein: CASSDSWGGGYTF. The CDR3 DNA follows: TGTGCCAGCAGTGACTCATGGGGAGGTGGCTACACCTTC.

The table lists this clonotype with many counts. The V and J genes are TRBV5-1 and TRBJ1-2, with D maybe TRBD1 (5 bases). V was shortened by 4 bases and J by 2 bases, with 18 bases between the two germline ends. Germline CDR1 SGHRS, CDR2 YFSETQ. The CDR3 consists of 16 residues. CDR3 sequence (DNA): TGCGCCAGCAGCCCGGATTGGGGGGACTCAAACTATGGCTACACCTTC. As protein: CASSPDWGDSNYGYTF.

In this sample, this clonotype turned up many times. The chain couples TRBV5-1 to TRBJ1-1; maybe TRBD1 (6 bases). V dropped 2 bases and J dropped 1 base, with 12 bases sitting between them. The CDR3 runs 15 residues. Germline lookup yields CDR1 SGHRS and CDR2 YFSETQ. CDR3 in amino acids: CASSFTQGGNTEAFF. The DNA of the CDR3 is TGCGCCAGCAGCTTTACACAGGGAGGGAACACTGAAGCTTTCTTT.

Ten or more counts support this clonotype. CDR3 amino acids: CASGSGRTIQETQYF. CDR3 DNA: TGTGCCAGTGGCTCCGGCAGGACCATCCAAGAGACCCAGTACTTC. This chain uses TRBV19 with TRBJ2-5; D remains ambiguous. The CDR3 is 15 residues long. The ends were cut back, 8 bases at V and 1 base at J, with 17 bases in the middle. Germline-derived CDR1 and CDR2 are LNHDA and SQIVND (reference sequence).

This clonotype was seen repeatedly, ten times or more. The chain carries TRBV18 and TRBJ1-1; D call uncertain. V was pared by 2 bases and J by 0 bases, with 7 bases between. The CDR3 runs to 14 residues. Germline lookup yields CDR1 KGHSH and CDR2 LQKENI. This CDR3 is CASSPSSVNTEAFF. DNA for the CDR3: TGTGCCAGCTCACCATCATCGGTGAACACTGAAGCTTTCTTT.

J is TRBJ2-1 and V is TRBV6-5; 13 bases align to TRBD2. This CDR3 has 18 residues. The germline gives CDR1 MNHEY, CDR2 SVGAGI. The V and J ends lost 4 bases and 0 bases, in that order; junction bases with no gene match: 6. The CDR3 sequence: CASSWGLAGPGSYNEQFF. As DNA, the CDR3 is TGTGCCAGCAGTTGGGGACTAGCGGGACCGGGCTCCTACAATGAGCAGTTCTTC.

Concerning this clonotype itself: The junction departs from germline at one end; a sequencing error may be responsible. The chain combines TRBV6-5 with TRBJ2-7, with D perhaps assigned TRBD1 or TRBD2 (5 bases each). The germline gives CDR1 MNHEY, CDR2 SVGAGI. The CDR3 loop spans 15 amino acids. CDR3 residues: CAAGRGEEIPYEQYF. The CDR3 DNA follows: TGCGCCGCAGGTAGGGGAGAAGAAATCCCCTACGAGCAGTACTTC.

The CDR3 nucleotides are TGCAGCGTCCTGGACAGAAATGAGCAGTTCTTC. This sequence encodes CSVLDRNEQFF. This chain joins TRBV29-1 and TRBJ2-1, with D possibly matching TRBD1 (6 bases). CDR3 length equals 11 residues. Trimming removed 6 bases at V and 7 bases at J, with 10 bases between. Germline loops: CDR1 SQVTM, CDR2 ANQGSEA.

The V gene is TRBV7-3, the J gene TRBJ2-1; 8 bases line up with TRBD2. After removal of 3 bases from V and 7 bases from J, the junction contained 5 bases not matched to a gene. Germline V gene sequence: CDR1 SGHTA, CDR2 FQGTGA. CDR3 length equals 14 residues. CDR3 loop: CASSFSGGANEQFF. The CDR3 DNA is TGTGCCAGCAGCTTTTCGGGGGGGGCTAATGAGCAGTTCTTC.

This clonotype was seen ten or more times. The chain is built from TRBV7-2 and TRBJ2-7; 8 nucleotides match TRBD2. CDR3 length equals 14 residues. V lost 2 bases, J lost 2 bases, and 2 bases stayed unmatched. CDR1 and CDR2 (germline): SGHTA, FQGNSA. CDR3 protein: CASSLIAGTYEQYF. The CDR3 DNA follows: TGTGCCAGCAGCTTAATAGCGGGGACCTACGAGCAGTACTTC. The whole variable domain, remainder taken from reference TRBV7-2 and TRBJ2-7, is GAGVSQSPSNKVTEKGKDVELRCDPISGHTALYWYRQSLGQGLEFLIYFQGNSAPDKSGLPSDRFSAERTGGSVSTLTIQRTQQEDSAVYLCASSLIAGTYEQYFGPGTRLTVT.

This clonotype was seen ten or more times. The chain employs TRBV10-1 and TRBJ2-2, with a weak D call TRBD1 (5 bases). Germline values: CDR1 WNHNN, CDR2 SYGVQD (reference sequence). The CDR3 contains 13 residues. V lost 5 bases, J lost 1 base, and 5 bases lay in between. Written as DNA, the CDR3 is TGCGCCAGCAGTCAGGGGAACACCGGGGAGCTGTTTTTT. This sequence encodes CASSQGNTGELFF.

The sample holds many counts of this clonotype. The chain employs TRBV5-4 and TRBJ2-5; D is tentatively TRBD1 or TRBD2 (5 bases each). With 1 base removed from V and 3 bases from J, the gap between germline ends came to 16 bases. The CDR3 is 16 residues long. The germline CDR1 and CDR2 sequences are SGHNT and YYREEE (reference sequence). The CDR3 coding sequence is TGTGCCAGCAGCTTGCCGGGACGCCGGCTTGAAGAGACCCAGTACTTC. Translation gives CASSLPGRRLEETQYF.

Regarding this clonotype: Germline is not matched at one junction end, which may reflect a read error. This chain uses TRBV27 with TRBJ1-1; D gene uncertain. The CDR3 has 9 amino acids. CDR1 MNHEY and CDR2 SMNVEV come from the germline V gene (reference sequence). CDR3 protein: CTSSPQAFF. CDR3 DNA sequence: TGTACCAGCAGCCCCCAAGCTTTCTTT.

Many counts were recorded for this clonotype. This chain connects TRBV11-2 to TRBJ2-3; maybe TRBD2 (6 bases). Germline values: CDR1 SGHAT, CDR2 FQNNGV. Trimming shortened V by 0 bases and J by 1 base, and 11 bases separated the two germline ends. The CDR3 has 16 residues. The CDR3 nucleotides are TGTGCCAGCAGCTTAGAAGGTGGAGGGGGCACAGATACGCAGTATTTT. As protein: CASSLEGGGGTDTQYF.

By share, this clonotype counts as medium-sized (0.01 to 0.1%). The gene calls are TRBV28 and TRBJ1-5, with D possibly matching TRBD1 (6 bases). This CDR3 is 14 amino acids long. V lost 3 bases and J lost 7, with 13 bases in between. Germline lookup yields CDR1 MDHEN and CDR2 SYDVKM. The CDR3 loop is CASSFGGGGQPQHF. The CDR3, as DNA: TGTGCCAGCAGTTTCGGAGGGGGAGGGCAGCCCCAGCATTTT.

The sample holds a few counts of this clonotype. This could be a read error, since a much larger clone is one nucleotide away. V is TRBV6-1 and J is TRBJ1-1; D gene uncertain. CDR3 size: 15 residues. Germline V gene data show CDR1 as MNHNS and CDR2 as SASEGT. The CDR3 region has the DNA TGTGCCGGCAGCCCCTACCTAGGGAAGAACACTGAAGCTTTCTTT. It translates to CAGSPYLGKNTEAFF.

Many counts were recorded for this clonotype. CDR3 sequence (DNA): TGTGCCAGCAGCCAAGAAAGGCAAGTCACTGAAGCTTTCTTT. It specifies CASSQERQVTEAFF. The rearrangement joins TRBV4-2 to TRBJ1-1; D unresolved. The CDR3 covers 14 residues. Germline V lookup: CDR1 LGHNA, CDR2 YNFKEQ. V was trimmed by 0 bases and J by 4 bases, leaving 9 bases between them.

This clonotype has ten or more counts. The J gene is TRBJ2-2, the V gene TRBV28; D is perhaps TRBD1 or TRBD2 (6 bases each). The CDR3 loop spans 14 amino acids. The germline gives CDR1 MDHEN, CDR2 SYDVKM. V was cut by 6 bases and J by 4 bases, with 12 bases left in between. CDR3 region: CASRVPGATGELFF. The CDR3 nucleotides are TGTGCCAGCAGGGTCCCGGGGGCCACCGGGGAGCTGTTTTTT.

A note on this clonotype: One end of the junction fails to match germline, which may point to a read error. This chain links TRBV20-1 with TRBJ2-3; the D gene is possibly TRBD2 (6 bases). Germline CDR1 DFQATT, CDR2 SNEGSKA (reference sequence). The CDR3 sequence is 19 residues long. CDR3 DNA sequence: TGCAGTGCTAGACCTCTCTCTGGGCTAGCAGTTACTAGCACAGATACGCGGTGTTTT. Protein: CSARPLSGLAVTSTDTRCF.

The sample holds one count of this clonotype. Germline is not matched at one junction end, which may reflect a read error. This chain joins TRBV6-6 and TRBJ2-3, with D unresolved. Germline CDR1 MNHNY, CDR2 SVGAGI (reference sequence). CDR3 length: 15 residues. CDR3 sequence (DNA): TGTGCCAGCAGTTACGGGATCCCGCCCTCAGATACGCGGTATTTT. It encodes CASSYGIPPSDTRYF.

Many counts were recorded for this clonotype. The V call is TRBV2, the J call TRBJ2-2; 7 bases fit TRBD1. The germline CDR1 and CDR2 sequences are SNHLY and FYNNEI. There are 16 residues in the CDR3. V gave up 4 bases and J gave up 4 bases; unmatched junction bases: 9. The CDR3 reads CASSVTWAGGTGELFF. CDR3 bases: TGTGCCAGCAGTGTAACTTGGGCAGGGGGCACCGGGGAGCTGTTTTTT.